This T cell receptor (beta chain) was recorded in a study of cytomegalovirus exposure and HLA in healthy donors. Study-level results: The study assumed roughly uniform donor sequencing depth for presence/absence analyses. Most of the CMV-associated TCR beta chains (in a later analysis) appeared to be HLA-restricted.

Both 60 Vbeta primers and 13 Jbeta primers went into the PCR. Profiled with immunoSEQ multiplex PCR; TCRdb holds only in-frame clones, not every one. The top ten clones hold about 1.7% of a sample with around 130,000 clones, 60% to 85% of them seen once. CDR1 SGHRS and CDR2 YFSETQ come from the germline V gene. The CDR3 is made up of 15 amino acids. Losses at the gene ends were 1 base for V and 4 bases for J; bases not matched to a gene: 7. Regarding this clone: Its antigen is currently unknown.

This clonotype was sampled from a woman aged 40 to 50 in good health and CMV-seronegative. The sequencing sample was made of PBMCs. V gene TRBV5-1 combines with J gene TRBJ2-7, with 8 bases lining up with TRBD1. CDR3 protein: CASSLSPDRVYEQYF. DNA for the CDR3: TGCGCCAGCAGCTTGTCCCCGGACAGGGTGTACGAGCAGTACTTC.